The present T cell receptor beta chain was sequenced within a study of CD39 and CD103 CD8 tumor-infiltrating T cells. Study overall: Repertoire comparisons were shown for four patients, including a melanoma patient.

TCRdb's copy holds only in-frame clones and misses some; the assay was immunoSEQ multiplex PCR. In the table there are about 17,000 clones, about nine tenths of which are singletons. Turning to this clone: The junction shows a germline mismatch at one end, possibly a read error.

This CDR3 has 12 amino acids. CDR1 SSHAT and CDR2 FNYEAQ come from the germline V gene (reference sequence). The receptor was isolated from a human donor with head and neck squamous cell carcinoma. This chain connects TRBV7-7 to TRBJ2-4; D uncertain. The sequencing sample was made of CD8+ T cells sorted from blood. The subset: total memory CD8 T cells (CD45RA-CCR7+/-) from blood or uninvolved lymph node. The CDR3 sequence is CASNGEKNIQYF. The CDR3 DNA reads TGTGCTAGCAACGGTGAAAAAAACATTCAGTACTTC.